Listed below are T cell receptor beta chains from one sample, sequenced in a study of cytomegalovirus exposure and HLA in healthy donors. Assay used: immunoSEQ multiplex PCR; TCRdb lists only in-frame clones, some missing. This table holds roughly 130,000 clones, roughly 76% found once. The sample consisted of PBMCs. Receptors were obtained from a woman aged 40 to 50 in good health and CMV-seronegative. Both conserved end residues are part of each CDR3. Fields, in order: J gene, D gene, clone size, V gene, CDR3 protein, CDR3 DNA. A D gene is named only where the DNA matches it firmly. Size values are once, few and many counts, or a class for expanded clones, and some rows have none.

J gene: TRBJ2-3
D gene: TRBD2
clone size: .
V gene: TRBV11-2
CDR3 protein: CASSLGRGGTTDTQYF
CDR3 DNA: TGTGCCAGCAGCTTAGGTCGGGGGGGGACCACAGATACGCAGTATTTT

J gene: TRBJ1-1
D gene: TRBD1
clone size: .
V gene: TRBV4-2
CDR3 protein: CASSQDRDRGQAFF
CDR3 DNA: TGTGCCAGCAGCCAGGACCGGGACAGGGGACAAGCTTTCTTT

J gene: TRBJ1-5
D gene: .
clone size: .
V gene: TRBV27
CDR3 protein: CASRTDGGGGNQPQHF
CDR3 DNA: TGTGCCAGCAGAACAGATGGAGGGGGGGGCAATCAGCCCCAGCATTTT

J gene: TRBJ2-1
D gene: .
clone size: once
V gene: TRBV4-1
CDR3 protein: CAGSPYLGNEQFF
CDR3 DNA: TGCGCCGGCAGCCCCTATCTTGGCAATGAGCAGTTCTTC

J gene: TRBJ1-1
D gene: .
clone size: .
V gene: TRBV6-1
CDR3 protein: CASSRGLNTEAFF
CDR3 DNA: TGTGCCAGCTCCAGGGGCCTAAACACTGAAGCTTTCTTT

J gene: TRBJ2-7
D gene: .
clone size: .
V gene: TRBV29-1
CDR3 protein: CSVLDSYEQYF
CDR3 DNA: TGCAGCGTTTTAGACTCCTACGAGCAGTACTTC

J gene: TRBJ2-1
D gene: .
clone size: .
V gene: TRBV7-9
CDR3 protein: CASSPTRGSLKPSYNEQFF
CDR3 DNA: TGTGCCAGCAGCCCTACCCGGGGTAGCTTGAAACCCTCCTACAATGAGCAGTTCTTC

J gene: TRBJ1-1
D gene: .
clone size: .
V gene: TRBV7-3
CDR3 protein: CASSPTQGNTEAFF
CDR3 DNA: TGTGCCAGCAGCCCCACGCAGGGCAACACTGAAGCTTTCTTT

J gene: TRBJ2-2
D gene: TRBD1
clone size: .
V gene: TRBV5-6
CDR3 protein: CASSFLRGGLNTGELFF
CDR3 DNA: TGTGCCAGCAGCTTCTTAAGAGGGGGCCTTAACACCGGGGAGCTGTTTTTT

J gene: TRBJ1-2
D gene: .
clone size: few
V gene: TRBV5-1
CDR3 protein: CASSLEPGDYGYTF
CDR3 DNA: TGCGCCAGCAGCTTGGAACCGGGGGACTATGGCTACACCTTC

J gene: TRBJ2-2
D gene: .
clone size: .
V gene: TRBV6-4
CDR3 protein: CASSDGTNTGELFF
CDR3 DNA: TGTGCCAGCAGTGACGGGACTAACACCGGGGAGCTGTTTTTT

J gene: TRBJ1-1
D gene: .
clone size: .
V gene: TRBV19
CDR3 protein: CASSLSDSPNTEAFF
CDR3 DNA: TGTGCCAGTAGTCTCTCGGACTCCCCGAACACTGAAGCTTTCTTT

J gene: TRBJ2-3
D gene: .
clone size: .
V gene: TRBV20-1
CDR3 protein: CSAPYPDTQYF
CDR3 DNA: TGCAGTGCCCCTTATCCAGATACGCAGTATTTT

J gene: TRBJ1-2
D gene: .
clone size: .
V gene: TRBV11-2
CDR3 protein: CASTSARDNNYGYTF
CDR3 DNA: TGTGCCAGCACCTCCGCCCGGGACAATAACTATGGCTACACCTTC

J gene: TRBJ2-5
D gene: .
clone size: .
V gene: TRBV6-1
CDR3 protein: CTSIRSHQETQYF
CDR3 DNA: TGTACCAGCATAAGAAGCCACCAAGAGACCCAGTACTTC

J gene: TRBJ2-1
D gene: TRBD2
clone size: .
V gene: TRBV27
CDR3 protein: CASNERGGGSYNEQFF
CDR3 DNA: TGTGCCAGCAACGAGCGGGGGGGCGGGTCCTACAATGAGCAGTTCTTC

J gene: TRBJ1-1
D gene: TRBD1
clone size: few
V gene: TRBV5-4
CDR3 protein: CASSFGGTGFGTEAFF
CDR3 DNA: TGTGCCAGCAGCTTCGGGGGGACAGGATTTGGAACTGAAGCTTTCTTT

J gene: TRBJ2-3
D gene: TRBD2
clone size: .
V gene: TRBV7-6
CDR3 protein: CASSKLAGGQDTQYF
CDR3 DNA: TGTGCCAGCAGCAAACTAGCGGGGGGGCAAGATACGCAGTATTTT

J gene: TRBJ1-1
D gene: TRBD1
clone size: few
V gene: TRBV9
CDR3 protein: CASSVDFTGVEAFF
CDR3 DNA: TGTGCCAGCAGCGTTGACTTTACAGGGGTTGAAGCTTTCTTT

J gene: TRBJ1-1
D gene: .
clone size: .
V gene: TRBV18
CDR3 protein: CASSPRTGQADTEAFF
CDR3 DNA: TGTGCCAGCTCACCACGAACAGGGCAGGCCGACACTGAAGCTTTCTTT

J gene: TRBJ1-4
D gene: TRBD1
clone size: few
V gene: TRBV5-1
CDR3 protein: CASSPGQGNEKLFF
CDR3 DNA: TGCGCCAGCAGCCCGGGACAGGGGAATGAAAAACTGTTTTTT

J gene: TRBJ1-5
D gene: .
clone size: few
V gene: TRBV5-1
CDR3 protein: CASSLGGDEPQHF
CDR3 DNA: TGCGCCAGCAGCCTGGGGGGGGATGAGCCCCAGCATTTT

J gene: TRBJ1-1
D gene: .
clone size: once
V gene: TRBV20-1
CDR3 protein: CSRSWNTEAFF
CDR3 DNA: TGCAGCCGGAGTTGGAACACTGAAGCTTTCTTT

J gene: TRBJ2-2
D gene: .
clone size: .
V gene: TRBV2
CDR3 protein: CASTPQGGTSQRYTGELFF
CDR3 DNA: TGTGCCAGCACCCCCCAGGGGGGCACGTCCCAGAGGTACACCGGGGAGCTGTTTTTT

J gene: TRBJ1-2
D gene: .
clone size: .
V gene: TRBV19
CDR3 protein: CASSGEDRWKRTF
CDR3 DNA: TGTGCCAGTAGTGGCGAGGACCGATGGAAGCGGACCTTC

J gene: TRBJ1-5
D gene: .
clone size: .
V gene: TRBV9
CDR3 protein: CASSGGLGQPQHF
CDR3 DNA: TGTGCCAGCAGCGGGGGGCTCGGTCAGCCCCAGCATTTT

J gene: TRBJ1-3
D gene: .
clone size: .
V gene: TRBV9
CDR3 protein: CASSVGLSGNTIYF
CDR3 DNA: TGTGCCAGCAGCGTAGGTCTCTCTGGAAACACCATATATTTT

J gene: TRBJ1-3
D gene: .
clone size: .
V gene: TRBV6-5
CDR3 protein: CASRDISGNTIYF
CDR3 DNA: TGTGCCAGCAGAGACATCTCTGGAAACACCATATATTTT

J gene: TRBJ2-6
D gene: .
clone size: .
V gene: TRBV15
CDR3 protein: CATTSSGAGANVLTF
CDR3 DNA: TGTGCCACTACAAGCTCAGGGGCTGGGGCCAACGTCCTGACTTTC

J gene: TRBJ2-3
D gene: .
clone size: .
V gene: TRBV2
CDR3 protein: CASRLPGGTDTQYF
CDR3 DNA: TGTGCCAGCAGGCTCCCAGGGGGCACAGATACGCAGTATTTT

J gene: TRBJ2-3
D gene: .
clone size: few
V gene: TRBV6-1
CDR3 protein: CASSSQEGTQYF
CDR3 DNA: TGTGCCAGCAGTTCTCAGGAGGGAACGCAGTATTTT

J gene: TRBJ2-7
D gene: TRBD2
clone size: .
V gene: TRBV27
CDR3 protein: CASSLYGTSGGADEQYF
CDR3 DNA: TGTGCCAGCAGTCTTTACGGGACTAGCGGGGGGGCCGACGAGCAGTACTTC